This T cell receptor beta chain came from a study of shared clonotypes between healthy human individuals. General study results and limits: Naive subsets, compared against memory subsets, generally had larger estimated richness values.

The CDR3 totals 15 residues. Trimming removed 7 bases at V and 3 bases at J, with 16 bases between. Germline CDR1 and CDR2: MNHEY and SMNVEV (reference sequence). The authors ran the assay at deep level. Only in-frame clones appear in the TCRdb table, and some are missing; sequencing was by immunoSEQ multiplex PCR. This repertoire shows about 2 million clones, less than 95% found once; its top ten account for more than 0.9%. Terminally differentiated effector memory CD45RA+ cells were excluded from the naive CD8 cells, which were CD45RO-negative and positively selected for CCR7. The donors were adults (healthy and HIV-negative) with no recent acute infections or vaccinations. Of note for this clone: What it binds is unknown.

The J gene is TRBJ2-1, the V gene TRBV27; D is possibly TRBD2 (5 bases). The receptor was derived from a man between 18 and 29 years old in good health. The specimen was naive CD8+ T cells sorted from blood. DNA of the CDR3: TGTGCCAGCACTTTCCAGGACGGGATCTACAATGAGCAGTTCTTC. Amino acid sequence: CASTFQDGIYNEQFF.